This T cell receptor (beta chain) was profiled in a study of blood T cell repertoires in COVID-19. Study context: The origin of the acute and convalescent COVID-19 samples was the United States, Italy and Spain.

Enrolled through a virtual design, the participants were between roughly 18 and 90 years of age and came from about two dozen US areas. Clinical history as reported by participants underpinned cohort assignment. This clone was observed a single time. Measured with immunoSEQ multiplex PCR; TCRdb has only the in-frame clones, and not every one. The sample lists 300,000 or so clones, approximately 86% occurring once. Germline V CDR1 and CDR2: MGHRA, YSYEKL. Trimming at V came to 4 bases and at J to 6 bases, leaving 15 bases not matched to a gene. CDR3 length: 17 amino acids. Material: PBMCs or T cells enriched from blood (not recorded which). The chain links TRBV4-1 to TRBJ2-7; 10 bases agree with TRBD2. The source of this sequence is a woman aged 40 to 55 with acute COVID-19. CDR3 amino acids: CASSPHPRSQREGEQYF. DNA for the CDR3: TGCGCCAGCAGCCCCCACCCCCGATCCCAGCGGGAGGGCGAGCAGTACTTC.